This T cell receptor beta chain was documented in a study of neurological immune-mediated disorders. Study findings and constraints: HTLV-1-associated myelopathy displayed the greatest TCR clonal expansion, and multiple sclerosis exhibited the smallest, lower than that of healthy controls.

Trimming took 6 bases from V and 5 from J, leaving 8 bases between them. This CDR3 has 12 residues. Germline CDR1 SGHTA, CDR2 FQGNSA. Where libraries were unsorted, they were derived from 2 million PBMCs stored at -80 degrees C. This clonotype was seen many times. Its cognate antigen is unknown. The cDNA was synthesized by 5'RACE incorporating 10-nucleotide random UMIs. Each CDR3 protein gets one entry after TCRdb re-called the 5' RACE reads with MiXCR. The repertoire consists of about 28,000 distinct CDR3 sequences, with around 10% occurring once and the leading ten covering about 6%. The gene calls are TRBV7-2 and TRBJ2-1; D is unclear. The source of this sequence is a woman aged 55 to 70 in good health. Material: PBMCs. CDR3 bases: TGTGCCAGCAGTACCATAAACAATGAGCAGTTCTTC. This codes for CASSTINNEQFF. Based on the CDR3 plus reference TRBV7-2 and TRBJ2-1, the full variable domain is GAGVSQSPSNKVTEKGKDVELRCDPISGHTALYWYRQSLGQGLEFLIYFQGNSAPDKSGLPSDRFSAERTGGSVSTLTIQRTQQEDSAVYLCASSTINNEQFFGPGTRLTVL.